Below, 13 T cell receptor beta chains from the same sample are listed, as sequenced in a study of cytomegalovirus exposure and HLA in healthy donors. Primers for the PCR totalled 60 Vbeta and 13 Jbeta. Profiling relied on immunoSEQ multiplex PCR, and the TCRdb table lists in-frame clones only, not all of them. The sample includes more than 100,000 clones, roughly 80% of them seen just once. Sample: PBMCs. The source of these receptors is a man younger than 40 in good health and CMV-seronegative.

The chain is built from TRBV11-2 and TRBJ1-6, with 11 bases that match TRBD1. Trimming removed 5 bases from V and 9 bases from J; junction bases left unmatched: 12. Germline CDR1 SGHAT, CDR2 FQNNGV. This CDR3 comprises 17 residues. The CDR3 DNA reads TGTGCCAGCAGCCCCGGACAGGGGGCGCCTCGGAGTTCACCCCTCCACTTT. Residues: CASSPGQGAPRSSPLHF.

The chain links TRBV5-6 to TRBJ1-1, with 12 bases aligning to TRBD1. There are 16 residues in the CDR3. CDR1 SGHDT and CDR2 YYEEEE come from the germline V gene. V dropped 4 bases and J dropped 4; count of bases not matched to a gene: 8. The DNA of the CDR3 is TGTGCCAGCAGCCTGGGACAGGGGGCGGGGGGCACTGAAGCTTTCTTT. Encoded protein: CASSLGQGAGGTEAFF.

The chain recombines TRBV9 with TRBJ1-1, with D unresolved. Germline values: CDR1 SGDLS, CDR2 YYNGEE. The V gene lost 0 bases and the J gene lost 3 bases, with 6 bases spanning the gap. The CDR3 sequence is 13 residues long. The CDR3 coding sequence is TGTGCCAGCAGCGTAGGCGGCCACACTGAAGCTTTCTTT. Protein product: CASSVGGHTEAFF.

This chain connects TRBV30 to TRBJ1-2; D unresolved. The V gene lost 3 bases and the J gene lost 5 bases, with 10 bases spanning the gap. The CDR3 is 12 amino acids. Germline V gives CDR1 GTSNPN, CDR2 SVGIG (reference sequence). CDR3 region: CAWSEVPYGYTF. In nucleotides, the CDR3 is TGTGCCTGGAGCGAGGTGCCGTATGGCTACACCTTC. The complete variable domain, with remaining parts taken from reference TRBV30 and TRBJ1-2, reads SQTIHQWPATLVQPVGSPLSLECTVEGTSNPNLYWYRQAAGRGLQLLFYSVGIGQISSEVPQNLSASRPQDRQFILSSKKLLLSDSGFYLCAWSEVPYGYTFGSGTRLTVV.

The J gene is TRBJ1-6, the V gene TRBV5-6; 10 bases map to TRBD1. CDR1 SGHDT and CDR2 YYEEEE come from the germline V gene. The V and J ends lost 5 bases and 0 bases, in that order; junction bases with no gene match: 11. This CDR3 comprises 19 residues. CDR3: CASSPAGTGAFSYNSPLHF. The CDR3 DNA reads as TGTGCCAGCAGTCCAGCCGGGACAGGGGCGTTCTCCTATAATTCACCCCTCCACTTT.

Note on this clone: The sample holds other DNA sequences that translate to the same CDR3. This sequence joins TRBV9 and TRBJ1-2; the match to TRBD1 covers 7 bases. Losses at the gene ends were 0 bases for V and 1 base for J; bases not matched to a gene: 0. The CDR3 is made up of 14 amino acids. The V gene's germline CDR1 is SGDLS and CDR2 YYNGEE. CDR3 DNA: TGTGCCAGCAGCGTAGGACAGGGTAACTATGGCTACACCTTC. Its translation is CASSVGQGNYGYTF.

The chain is built from TRBV28 and TRBJ1-5; tentatively, D is TRBD1 (6 bases). Germline V gene sequence: CDR1 MDHEN, CDR2 SYDVKM. This CDR3 contains 15 residues. The V and J ends lost 2 bases and 6 bases respectively, with 14 bases between them. This CDR3 reads CASSLGGALIQPQHF. DNA of the CDR3: TGTGCCAGCAGTTTAGGGGGGGCGTTGATTCAGCCCCAGCATTTT.

A single count supports this clone. The chain recombines TRBV5-1 with TRBJ2-5, with 8 bases aligning to TRBD1. This CDR3 comprises 16 residues. Germline V gives CDR1 SGHRS, CDR2 YFSETQ. The V segment lost 4 bases and the J segment 5 bases; nucleotides outside the gene matches: 13. The CDR3 nucleotides are TGCGCCAGCAGCACCCGGACAGGGATGGGGGCTGAGACCCAGTACTTC. Protein sequence: CASSTRTGMGAETQYF. Complete variable domain (other parts from reference TRBV5-1 and TRBJ2-5): KAGVTQTPRYLIKTRGQQVTLSCSPISGHRSVSWYQQTPGQGLQFLFEYFSETQRNKGNFPGRFSGRQFSNSRSEMNVSTLELGDSALYLCASSTRTGMGAETQYFGPGTRLLVL.

To note about this clone: Other nucleotide sequences from this sample produce the same CDR3. The genes are TRBV4-3 and TRBJ2-7; tentative D call: TRBD2 (7 bases). The V end lost 1 base, the J end lost 0 bases, and 16 bases lay between the germline ends. The CDR3 extends over 17 amino acids. Germline CDR1 and CDR2: LGHNA and YSLEER. This chain's CDR3 is CASSQGWGRGASYEQYF. DNA of the CDR3: TGCGCCAGCAGCCAAGGATGGGGACGGGGGGCCTCCTACGAGCAGTACTTC.

The chain carries TRBV6-1 and TRBJ2-7, with 8 bases fitting TRBD1. The CDR3 is 15 residues long. The V gene end was trimmed by 4 bases and the J gene end by 0 bases; junction bases not matched to a gene: 5. Germline V gene sequence: CDR1 MNHNS, CDR2 SASEGT. The CDR3 reads CASSATGASSYEQYF. CDR3 nucleotide sequence: TGTGCCAGCAGTGCGACAGGGGCCAGCTCCTACGAGCAGTACTTC.

This sequence joins TRBV19 and TRBJ2-3; perhaps TRBD1 as D (5 bases). The CDR3 loop spans 15 amino acids. Trimming took 3 bases from V and 3 from J, leaving 13 bases between them. The germline V gene encodes CDR1 LNHDA and CDR2 SQIVND (reference sequence). In nucleotides, the CDR3 is TGTGCCAGTAGTATGGGCAGGGTGTCAACAGATACGCAGTATTTT. It yields the protein CASSMGRVSTDTQYF.

This clone was found once. This rearrangement joins TRBV6-5 to TRBJ1-6; 8 bases agree with TRBD1. Trimming took 8 bases from V and 4 from J; bases not matched to a gene: 7. Germline CDR1 MNHEY, CDR2 SVGAGI. This CDR3 region has 15 residues. Here the CDR3 DNA reads TGTGCCAGCGCAGAACAGGGGGTTTATAATTCACCCCTCCACTTT. Translating it yields CASAEQGVYNSPLHF.

This clone was counted a few times. The rearrangement uses TRBV9 and TRBJ2-1; 14 nucleotides agree with TRBD2. Germline trimming cut 4 bases from V and 7 bases from J; bases unmatched to any gene: 7. Germline V gives CDR1 SGDLS, CDR2 YYNGEE. This CDR3 spans 16 amino acids. CDR3 sequence (DNA): TGTGCCAGCAGCTCCGGGACTAGCGGGGGCTGGAATGAGCAGTTCTTC. It codes for CASSSGTSGGWNEQFF.